Each of the 15 T cell receptor beta chains below was sequenced from the same sample in a study of regulatory T cells in long-lasting Graves disease. With iRepertoire HTBI primers and Arm-PCR of CDR3 regions, TCR beta libraries were built. TCRdb reprocessed the multiplex PCR reads via MiXCR and lists one record per CDR3 protein. The sample consists of 350,000 to 550,000 distinct CDR3 sequences, 14% to 15% of them appearing once. As to time point: newly diagnosed GD, antithyroid drugs for less than 3 months. PBMC RNA served as the TCR library source. These data were also filed under a second study, of T cells in Graves' hyperthyroidism and ophthalmopathy.

Sequences were derived from peripheral blood mononuclear cells (PBMCs), sampled at new diagnosis, from a patient treated with antithyroid drugs. Receptors originate from a woman younger than 45 with Graves disease.

There are many counts of this clonotype. V and J are TRBV10-3 and TRBJ2-5; no definite D call. The CDR3 is 13 amino acids. Per the germline V gene, CDR1 is ENHRY and CDR2 is SYGVKD. The V and J ends lost 8 bases and 0 bases respectively, with 10 bases between them. CDR3 bases: TGTGCCATCGGGTGGGCAGACCAAGAGACCCAGTACTTC. Residues: CAIGWADQETQYF.

The chain joins TRBV7-9 to TRBJ1-3; D unresolved. In germline, CDR1 is SEHNR, CDR2 FQNEAQ (reference sequence). The CDR3 is 13 residues long. V was trimmed by 1 base and J by 4 bases, leaving 5 bases between them. The CDR3, as DNA: TGTGCCAGCAGCTTAGTTGGGGGAAACACCATATATTTT. This translates into CASSLVGGNTIYF.

As to this clonotype: This may come from a read error, since a much larger clone is one base off. The conserved final phenylalanine or tryptophan is absent from the CDR3, which likely points to a read error. The rearrangement links TRBV9 to TRBJ2-7; no reliable D call. The CDR3 has 15 amino acids. Germline-derived CDR1 and CDR2 are SGDLS and YYNGEE. The V gene lost 0 bases and the J gene lost 0 bases, with 10 bases spanning the gap. CDR3 region: CASSVGSASSYEQYS. CDR3 bases: TGTGCCAGCAGCGTAGGGAGCGCCAGCTCCTACGAGCAGTACTCC.

This clonotype was seen just once. This sequence is one base from a far larger clone and is likely a read error. The chain joins TRBV27 to TRBJ1-1; TRBD1 aligns across 9 bases. The CDR3 covers 15 residues. The germline V gene encodes CDR1 MNHEY and CDR2 SMNVEV (reference sequence). J was trimmed by 1 base and V by 3 bases; bases with no gene match: 3. The CDR3 loop is CASSLETGGNTEAFF. The CDR3 nucleotides are TGTGCCAGCAGTTTGGAGACAGGGGGGAACACTGAAGCTTTCTTT.

CDR3 nucleotide sequence: TGCAGCTGGAACGGGGCCGGACTACACTTTAATGAGCAGTTCTTC. Amino acid sequence: CSWNGAGLHFNEQFF. The chain joins TRBV29-1 to TRBJ2-1, with D possibly being TRBD2 (6 bases). Germline CDR1 reads SQVTM; CDR2 reads ANQGSEA. This CDR3 is 15 amino acids long. The V end lost 8 bases, the J end lost 7 bases, and 24 bases lay between the germline ends.

In its sample, this clonotype was seen many times. This chain links TRBV6-8 with TRBJ2-1, with 7 bases that match TRBD2. The junction had 11 bases not matched to a gene; V was cut back by 6 bases and J by 6 bases. Germline V gene data show CDR1 as MNHGY and CDR2 as SAAAGT. The CDR3 loop spans 15 amino acids. The CDR3 loop is CASRPGSGASNEQFF. In nucleotides, the CDR3 is TGTGCCAGCAGACCTGGAAGCGGGGCTTCCAATGAGCAGTTCTTC.

This clonotype was recorded at least ten times. This chain connects TRBV7-9 to TRBJ2-7; 12 bases match TRBD1. V was pared by 5 bases and J by 6 bases, with 8 bases of the junction left unmatched. The CDR3 covers 15 residues. The germline V gene encodes CDR1 SEHNR and CDR2 FQNEAQ (reference sequence). The CDR3 DNA reads as TGTGCCAGCAGCGCCGGGACAGGGGGCGAAGGCGAGCAGTACTTC. It is translated as CASSAGTGGEGEQYF.

This clonotype was recorded many times. DNA of the CDR3: TGCAGTGCTAGAGTTGTTTATGGCTACACCTTC. It codes for CSARVVYGYTF. This sequence joins TRBV20-1 and TRBJ1-2; no firm D call. V gave up 1 base and J gave up 5 bases, with 5 bases separating them. The CDR3 is made up of 11 amino acids. Germline V gives CDR1 DFQATT, CDR2 SNEGSKA (reference sequence).

This clonotype was seen more than once but under ten times. The genes are TRBV30 and TRBJ1-3; TRBD1 is a possible D gene (5 bases). This CDR3 has 9 amino acids. CDR1 and CDR2 from the germline V gene are GTSNPN and SVGIG (reference sequence). Trimming shortened V by 3 bases and J by 16 bases, and 10 bases separated the two germline ends. CDR3 in DNA: TGTGCCTGGAGGGGGACTGGTTATTTT. As protein: CAWRGTGYF.

This clonotype was seen a handful of times. The V call is TRBV29-1, the J call TRBJ2-1, with 13 positions matching TRBD2. Germline loops: CDR1 SQVTM, CDR2 ANQGSEA. The CDR3 consists of 16 residues. J lost 8 bases, V lost 1 base, and 8 bases had no gene match. As DNA, the CDR3 is TGCAGCGTTGAAGGGACTAGCGGGAGCAGTGTAGATGAGCAGTTCTTC. As protein: CSVEGTSGSSVDEQFF.

This clonotype was seen many times. J is TRBJ1-2 and V is TRBV6-2 or TRBV6-3; TRBD1 agrees at 11 bases. Losses at the gene ends were 0 bases for V and 3 bases for J; bases not matched to a gene: 3. This CDR3 has 16 amino acids. CDR1 is MNHEY and CDR2 is SVGEGT in the germline V gene. CDR3 sequence reads: CASSYSGTGGYYGYTF. CDR3 nucleotide sequence: TGTGCCAGCAGTTACTCGGGGACAGGGGGATACTATGGCTACACCTTC.

The sample holds many counts of this clonotype. The V gene is TRBV18, the J gene TRBJ2-7, with a possible D match to TRBD2 (6 bases). There are 13 residues in the CDR3. Germline lookup yields CDR1 KGHSH and CDR2 LQKENI. The V and J ends lost 2 bases and 3 bases respectively, with 8 bases between them. The CDR3: CASSPAGLYEQYF. The DNA of the CDR3 is TGTGCCAGCTCACCAGCGGGGCTCTACGAGCAGTACTTC.

Notes on this clonotype: The junction shows a germline mismatch at one end, possibly a read error. The rearrangement joins TRBV27 to TRBJ1-2; possible D gene TRBD1, 5 bases. The germline V gene has CDR1 MNHEY and CDR2 SMNVEV (reference sequence). CDR3 length: 12 residues. The CDR3 here is CASRRGDAGCTF. The CDR3 DNA reads as TGTGCCAGCAGACGTGGGGACGCCGGCTGCACCTTC.

In its sample, this clonotype was seen many times. The chain is built from TRBV30 and TRBJ2-2; possibly TRBD2 for D (6 bases). The germline gives CDR1 GTSNPN, CDR2 SVGIG (reference sequence). The germline V and J ends were trimmed by 3 bases and 3 bases, with 17 bases remaining between them. This CDR3 is built from 16 residues. The CDR3 region is CAWRTVSGTYTGELFF. CDR3 in DNA: TGTGCCTGGAGAACCGTTAGCGGAACCTACACCGGGGAGCTGTTTTTT.

This clonotype was counted many times. The CDR3 loop is CASRNQGAETQYF. The CDR3 DNA reads TGTGCCAGCAGGAACCAGGGGGCAGAGACCCAGTACTTC. The chain is built from TRBV27 and TRBJ2-5, with TRBD1 matching over 8 bases. The germline V gene has CDR1 MNHEY and CDR2 SMNVEV (reference sequence). V dropped 6 bases and J dropped 4; count of bases not matched to a gene: 4. The CDR3 runs 13 residues.